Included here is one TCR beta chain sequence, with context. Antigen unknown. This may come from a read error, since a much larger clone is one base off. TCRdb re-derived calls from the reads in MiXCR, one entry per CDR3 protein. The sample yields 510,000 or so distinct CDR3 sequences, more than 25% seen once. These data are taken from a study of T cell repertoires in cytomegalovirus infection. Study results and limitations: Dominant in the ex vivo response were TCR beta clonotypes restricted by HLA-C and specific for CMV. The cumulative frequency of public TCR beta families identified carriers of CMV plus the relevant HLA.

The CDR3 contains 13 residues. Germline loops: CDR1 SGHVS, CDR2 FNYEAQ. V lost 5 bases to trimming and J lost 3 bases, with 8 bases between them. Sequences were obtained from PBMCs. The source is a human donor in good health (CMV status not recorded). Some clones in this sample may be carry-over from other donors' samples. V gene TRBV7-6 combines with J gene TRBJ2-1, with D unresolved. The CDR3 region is CASSPWDYNEQFF. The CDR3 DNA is TGTGCCAGCAGCCCGTGGGACTACAATGAGCAGTTCTTC.